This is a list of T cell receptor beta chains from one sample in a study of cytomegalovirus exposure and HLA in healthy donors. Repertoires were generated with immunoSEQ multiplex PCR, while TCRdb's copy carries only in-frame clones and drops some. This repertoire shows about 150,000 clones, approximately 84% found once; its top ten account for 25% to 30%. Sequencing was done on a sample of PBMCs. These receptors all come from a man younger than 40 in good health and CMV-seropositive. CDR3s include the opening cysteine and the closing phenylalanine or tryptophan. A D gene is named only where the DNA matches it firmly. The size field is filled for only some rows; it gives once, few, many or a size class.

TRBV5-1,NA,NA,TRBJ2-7,TGCGCCAGCAGCTCAACAGGGTCCGAGCAGTACTTC,CASSSTGSEQYF
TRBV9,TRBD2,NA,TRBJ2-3,TGTGCCAGCAGCCGACTAGCGGGACTCACAGATACGCAGTATTTT,CASSRLAGLTDTQYF
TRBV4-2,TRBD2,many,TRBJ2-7,TGTGCCAGCAGCCCATGGGGGACTAGCGGCTACGAGCAGTACTTC,CASSPWGTSGYEQYF
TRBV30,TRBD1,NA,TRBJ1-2,TGTGCCTGGAGTTCCGGGACAGGGGGCTCTGGCTACACCTTC,CAWSSGTGGSGYTF
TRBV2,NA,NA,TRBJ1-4,TGTGCCAGCAGTGGGAGGCTTTTTAATGAAAAACTGTTTTTT,CASSGRLFNEKLFF
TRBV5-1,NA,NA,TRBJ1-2,TGCGCCAGCAGCTTGATGGGGGGGAGCGACTATGGCTACACCTTC,CASSLMGGSDYGYTF
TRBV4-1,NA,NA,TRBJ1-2,TGCGCCAGCAGCCAGGGCGAAAACTATGGCTACACCTTC,CASSQGENYGYTF
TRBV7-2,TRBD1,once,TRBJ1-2,TGTGCCAGCAGCCTTCACCGACAGGGGGCGGAGCGGGGCTACACCTTC,CASSLHRQGAERGYTF
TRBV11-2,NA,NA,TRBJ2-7,TGTGCCAGCAGCTTAGCCACCGGGGAACCCGAGCAGTACTTC,CASSLATGEPEQYF
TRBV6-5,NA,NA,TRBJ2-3,TGTGCCAGCAGTCGCACAGACACAGATACGCAGTATTTT,CASSRTDTDTQYF
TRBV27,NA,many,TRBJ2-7,TGTGCCAGCAGAGCCCCGGGACTGGGTTCCTACGAGCAGTACTTC,CASRAPGLGSYEQYF
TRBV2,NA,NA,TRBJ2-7,TGTGCCAGCAGTGGTTCCAGCTACGAGCAGTACTTC,CASSGSSYEQYF
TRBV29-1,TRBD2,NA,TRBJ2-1,TGCAGCGTGGAAACTAGCGGGGGCGTTGAGCAGTTCTTC,CSVETSGGVEQFF
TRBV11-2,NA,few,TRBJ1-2,TGTGCCAGCAGCTTAGGAACGACATCCCTCTATGGCTACACCTTC,CASSLGTTSLYGYTF
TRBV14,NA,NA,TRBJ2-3,TGTGCCAGCAGCCAATCCATTATTGGGTATCGGGGGCAGTATTTT,CASSQSIIGYRGQYF
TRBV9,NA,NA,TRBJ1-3,TGTGCCAGCAGCGTAGAGGGAGGCGGCCCTGGAAACACCATATATTTT,CASSVEGGGPGNTIYF
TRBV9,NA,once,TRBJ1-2,TGTGCCAGCAGTAAGTCTGGGGCGCGAGTATTCTACACCTTC,CASSKSGARVFYTF